The 20 T cell receptor beta chains reported below all come from one sample, sequenced in a study of cytomegalovirus exposure and HLA in healthy donors. The primer mix had 60 Vbeta and 13 Jbeta primers. Clones were read by immunoSEQ multiplex PCR, and TCRdb kept only the in-frame ones, dropping some. The table shows about 120,000 clones, with 60% to 80% occurring only once. Sequenced input: PBMCs. Every receptor here comes from a man aged 45-65 years in good health and CMV-seropositive.

The chain is built from TRBV10-3 and TRBJ2-5, with 8 bases identical to TRBD2. The CDR3 runs to 14 residues. J lost 3 bases, V lost 4 bases, and 4 bases had no gene match. The germline V gene encodes CDR1 ENHRY and CDR2 SYGVKD. Written as DNA, the CDR3 is TGTGCCATCAGTGGGATAGCGGGGAAAGAGACCCAGTACTTC. Protein: CAISGIAGKETQYF.

The V and J genes are TRBV19 and TRBJ2-7; 13 bases are a match to TRBD2. Germline assignment: CDR1 LNHDA and CDR2 SQIVND (reference sequence). After removal of 5 bases from V and 5 bases from J, the junction contained 6 bases not matched to a gene. The CDR3 is made up of 15 amino acids. The CDR3 region is CASSPGTSGIHEQYF. The CDR3, as DNA: TGTGCCAGTAGTCCCGGGACTAGCGGGATCCACGAGCAGTACTTC.

This clone was detected only a few times. This chain links TRBV6-6 with TRBJ2-7; 8 bases map to TRBD1. V shed 6 bases and J 4 bases; nucleotides not matched to a gene: 14. Germline V gene sequence: CDR1 MNHNY, CDR2 SVGAGI (reference sequence). The CDR3 consists of 16 residues. CDR3 sequence (DNA): TGTGCCAGCAGCCGATCGGACAGGGCCAGCAGATACGAGCAGTACTTC. It encodes CASSRSDRASRYEQYF.

J is TRBJ1-5 and V is TRBV6-1; 10 bases agree with TRBD1. V lost 4 bases and J lost 0; bases outside the gene matches: 6. Germline V CDR1 and CDR2: MNHNS, SASEGT. The CDR3 spans 17 residues. The CDR3 DNA reads TGTGCCAGCAGTGGACGACAGGGGGCGCATAGCAATCAGCCCCAGCATTTT. This sequence encodes CASSGRQGAHSNQPQHF.

J is TRBJ1-4 and V is TRBV4-2; maybe TRBD1 (6 bases). The CDR3 runs 16 residues. Germline V gene data show CDR1 as LGHNA and CDR2 as YNFKEQ. The ends were cut back, 4 bases at V and 6 bases at J, with 18 bases in the middle. The CDR3 spells CASSPLTGRGDEKLFF. Here the CDR3 DNA reads TGTGCCAGCAGCCCACTAACGGGCAGGGGAGATGAAAAACTGTTTTTT.

The rearrangement links TRBV5-1 to TRBJ1-2, with D uncertain. Trimming removed 4 bases at V and 8 bases at J, with 6 bases between. The CDR3 has 10 amino acids. Germline V gene sequence: CDR1 SGHRS, CDR2 YFSETQ. This chain's CDR3 is CASSPGGYTF. CDR3 DNA sequence: TGCGCCAGCAGCCCGGGGGGCTACACCTTC. Drawing the rest from reference TRBV5-1 and TRBJ1-2, the complete variable domain is KAGVTQTPRYLIKTRGQQVTLSCSPISGHRSVSWYQQTPGQGLQFLFEYFSETQRNKGNFPGRFSGRQFSNSRSEMNVSTLELGDSALYLCASSPGGYTFGSGTRLTVV.

J is TRBJ2-7 and V is TRBV2, with D tentatively TRBD1 (6 bases). V lost 6 bases, J lost 2 bases, and 8 bases lay in between. The CDR3 totals 12 residues. Germline lookup yields CDR1 SNHLY and CDR2 FYNNEI. The CDR3 loop is CASSWTAYEQYF. The CDR3 nucleotides read TGTGCCAGCAGCTGGACAGCCTACGAGCAGTACTTC.

This chain uses TRBV7-9 with TRBJ2-3, with 9 bases fitting TRBD2. This CDR3 contains 16 residues. The V gene end was trimmed by 5 bases and the J gene end by 1 base; junction bases not matched to a gene: 7. Germline values: CDR1 SEHNR, CDR2 FQNEAQ (reference sequence). CDR3 amino acids: CASSPPASGGTDTQYF. In DNA form, the CDR3 reads TGTGCCAGCAGCCCTCCGGCTAGCGGGGGCACAGATACGCAGTATTTT.

In the case of this clone: Germline is not matched at one junction end, which may reflect a read error. CDR3 residues: CASIQGLAVSYEQYF. The CDR3 DNA sequence: TGTGCCAGCATCCAAGGACTAGCGGTCTCCTACGAGCAGTACTTC. The V call is TRBV14, the J call TRBJ2-7; 10 nucleotides match TRBD2. The CDR3 has 15 amino acids. CDR1 and CDR2 from the germline V gene are SGHDN and FVKESK.

In its sample, this clone was seen once. The chain has TRBV9 and TRBJ1-2; TRBD1 aligns across 8 bases. The trim removed 3 bases at V and 3 bases at J, leaving 7 bases unmatched. This CDR3 spans 15 amino acids. Germline V CDR1 and CDR2: SGDLS, YYNGEE. In DNA, the CDR3 is TGTGCCAGCAGCGCAAGCACACAGGGGGACTATGGCTACACCTTC. It translates to CASSASTQGDYGYTF.

The chain uses TRBV15 and TRBJ1-5; 9 bases match TRBD1. The length of the CDR3 is 15 residues. CDR1 and CDR2 (germline): LNHNV, YYDKDF (reference sequence). With V trimmed by 4 bases and J by 4 bases, 5 bases remained unmatched. The CDR3 DNA reads TGTGCCACCAGCACCAGGACAGGGGAAAATCAGCCCCAGCATTTT. It is translated as CATSTRTGENQPQHF.

The rearrangement links TRBV19 to TRBJ2-7; 7 nucleotides match TRBD1. J gave up 0 bases and V 4 bases, and 6 bases lay outside the gene matches. The CDR3 contains 15 residues. Germline values: CDR1 LNHDA, CDR2 SQIVND (reference sequence). As DNA, the CDR3 is TGTGCCAGTAGTACGTCCAGGGACAGCTCCTACGAGCAGTACTTC. Protein: CASSTSRDSSYEQYF.

This clone turned up a few times. The chain joins TRBV11-3 to TRBJ2-5; 8 bases fit TRBD2. The germline V gene has CDR1 SGHNT and CDR2 YENEEA. This CDR3 spans 14 amino acids. V shed 4 bases and J 5 bases; nucleotides not matched to a gene: 6. The CDR3 sequence is CASSYRGGRETQYF. DNA for the CDR3: TGTGCCAGCAGCTATCGGGGGGGTAGGGAGACCCAGTACTTC.

Only a few counts were recorded for this clone. The J gene is TRBJ2-1, the V gene TRBV5-1; 10 nucleotides line up with TRBD2. The CDR3 has 16 residues. The V and J ends lost 0 bases and 6 bases, in that order; junction bases with no gene match: 6. CDR1 and CDR2 from the germline V gene are SGHRS and YFSETQ. The CDR3 spells CASSLAGTSVSNEQFF. Written as DNA, the CDR3 is TGCGCCAGCAGCTTGGCCGGGACTAGCGTCTCCAATGAGCAGTTCTTC.

The rearrangement links TRBV28 to TRBJ1-6; 8 bases align to TRBD1. CDR3 length: 14 amino acids. Germline-derived CDR1 and CDR2 are MDHEN and SYDVKM. The junction had 8 bases not matched to a gene; V was cut back by 2 bases and J by 14 bases. CDR3 region: CASSLGTGLRALHF. CDR3 DNA sequence: TGTGCCAGCAGTTTAGGGACAGGCCTTCGCGCCCTCCACTTT.

The rearrangement joins TRBV7-9 to TRBJ1-2, with D unresolved. Per the germline V gene, CDR1 is SEHNR and CDR2 is FQNEAQ (reference sequence). Trimming stripped 2 bases from V and 4 bases from J, with 11 bases between. This CDR3 spans 14 amino acids. The CDR3 loop is CASSLTPSGYGYTF. In DNA form, the CDR3 reads TGTGCCAGCAGCTTAACGCCTTCGGGCTATGGCTACACCTTC.

The rearrangement joins TRBV10-2 to TRBJ1-1, with D perhaps matching TRBD1 (6 bases). Per the germline V gene, CDR1 is WSHSY and CDR2 is SAAADI. Trimming cost V 6 bases and J 0 bases, with 14 bases left between them. The CDR3 loop spans 15 amino acids. In DNA form, the CDR3 reads TGCGCCAGCAGAATCTCAGGGGAAGTGAACACTGAAGCTTTCTTT. It codes for CASRISGEVNTEAFF.

The chain is built from TRBV11-2 and TRBJ2-3, with TRBD1 as a possible D gene (6 bases). CDR1 is SGHAT and CDR2 is FQNNGV in the germline V gene. V lost 4 bases and J 7 bases, leaving 9 bases between the germline ends. The CDR3 has 12 amino acids. The CDR3: CASSSQGYTQYF. In DNA, the CDR3 is TGTGCCAGCAGCTCCCAGGGGTATACGCAGTATTTT.

In DNA, the CDR3 is TGCAGCGTTGAAACGGGAACAGGGGGATCCCAGTACTTC. This encodes CSVETGTGGSQYF. The rearrangement links TRBV29-1 to TRBJ2-5; TRBD1 matches 8 bases. After removal of 2 bases from V and 9 bases from J, the junction contained 8 bases not matched to a gene. The CDR3 covers 13 residues. Germline CDR1 reads SQVTM; CDR2 reads ANQGSEA.

This sequence joins TRBV5-1 and TRBJ2-5; a possible D gene is TRBD1 (7 bases). Trimming removed 0 bases from V and 5 bases from J, with 14 bases in between. Germline V CDR1 and CDR2: SGHRS, YFSETQ. The CDR3 length is 15 residues. The CDR3 nucleotides are TGCGCCAGCAGCTTGGTCCAGGGGGAGGAGGAGACCCAGTACTTC. Encoded protein: CASSLVQGEEETQYF.